This TCR beta chain was sequenced for a study of blood T cell repertoires in COVID-19 (dated by TCRdb to between 2020 and 2021). Turning to the overall study: Collaborator samples came from the United States, Italy and Spain and covered acute and convalescent phases of COVID-19. The prospective study material was composed of cDNA or gDNA derived from T cells, B-cell-depleted T cells, or PBMCs. Deeply sampled blood TCRbeta repertoires from subjects exposed to, actively infected with, or recovered from COVID-19 were included in the dataset. The repertoires were released in a freely available public database meant as a resource for research on the immune response to SARS-CoV-2. Samples came from the ongoing ImmuneRACE study (first 160 participants) plus 1,254 subjects from 6 global collaborators. A de-identified subject ID, COVID-19 status, age in years and sex were almost always included in the sample metadata. HLA class I and class II types, where available, came from metadata supplied by the sample provider rather than from assay-based typing.

Overall results and qualifications from the work: Clinical and demographic metadata were provided uncurated, with the amount varying by source and participant.

A note on this clone: The target of this receptor is not known. The input lacks base qualities; no much larger clone sits a single base away.

Collaborating institutions collected whole blood in K2EDTA tubes following their own protocols. For TCRbeta analysis, collaborators shipped samples in one of three forms: frozen whole blood, isolated PBMCs, or DNA extracted from either of those sample types. The germline V gene provides CDR1 SGHTA and CDR2 FQGTGA. Compared with germline, V lacks 5 bases and J lacks 11 bases; bases without a gene match: 11. The CDR3 goes from the cysteine to the phenylalanine over 15 residues. Only the CDR3 portion is preserved as DNA: 45 bases, with reading frame beginning at the first base. TCRbeta CDR3 regions were amplified from genomic DNA using the immunoSEQ Assay, a bias-controlled multiplex PCR. The original methods were these. Nucleated cell counts per sample were estimated from amplification of reference gene primers within the assay. To quantify the absolute abundance of each unique TCRbeta CDR3 rearrangement, sequence reads were collapsed and filtered. For each sample, productive Simpson clonality was calculated as the square root of Simpson's diversity index across productive rearrangements. This immuneACCESS table, as held by TCRdb, lists in-frame sequences with V and J called but not all clones. Of the missing ones, under half trace to an unresolved V gene in checked studies; the others have no known cause. D and trimming were read from the DNA, whereas the V and J calls and clone size are those reported in that table. Within this sample are tens of thousands of clones, with about nine tenths of them counted one time only. Clones ranked in the top ten supply 1.1% of the sample.

This sequence uses TRBV7-3 and TRBJ2-1, with 11 junctional bases fitting TRBD2. Source material: peripheral blood. The receptor comes from a human donor in a cohort sampled during active COVID-19. CDR3 protein: CASSTTGGLAGKQFF. Read as DNA, the sequence is TGTGCCAGCAGCACTACGGGTGGACTAGCGGGTAAGCAGTTCTTC.